This T cell receptor beta chain was sequenced during a study of cytomegalovirus exposure and HLA in healthy donors. Findings of the study overall: It emerged from a later analysis that several of the most significant clusters appeared to be linked to common viral pathogens.

Comment on this clone: Its antigen is not identified.

This CDR3 has 16 amino acids. CDR1 SGHRS and CDR2 YFSETQ come from the germline V gene. Trimming took off 1 base at V and 2 bases at J, with 14 bases between the two ends. With 60 Vbeta and 13 Jbeta primers, the PCR was carried out. Assay used: immunoSEQ multiplex PCR; TCRdb lists only in-frame clones, some missing. The sample includes 200,000 to 250,000 clones, roughly 80% seen only once; the top ten take 3.8%. The clonotype originates from a male donor in good health and CMV-seronegative. Sequenced material: PBMCs. The chain employs TRBV5-1 and TRBJ2-3; a weak D match, TRBD2 (5 bases). CDR3 loop: CASSLNPADPTDTQYF. CDR3 in DNA: TGCGCCAGCAGCTTGAACCCAGCGGACCCCACAGATACGCAGTATTTT.